This T cell receptor (beta chain) was retrieved from a study of blood T cell repertoires in COVID-19. Looking at the study overall: COVID-19 samples from acute and convalescent phases originated in the United States, Italy and Spain. Sample material is recorded as cDNA or gDNA derived from T cells, B-cell-depleted T cells, or PBMCs.

It was during active infection that Seattle patients were enrolled and then longitudinally followed. The germline CDR1 and CDR2 sequences are LNHDA and SQIVND (reference sequence). The CDR3 is made up of 15 amino acids. V dropped 9 bases and J dropped 0; count of bases not matched to a gene: 6. Original handling: It was from reference gene primer amplification that nucleated cell counts were estimated. Method: immunoSEQ multiplex PCR; TCRdb's copy keeps in-frame clones and lacks some. V and J calls and clone size are as listed in that table; D and trimming were resolved from the DNA. The table includes about 36,000 clones, under 90% detected once.

The V gene is TRBV19, the J gene TRBJ2-2; 8 bases are a match to TRBD1. What was sequenced was peripheral blood. The receptor was derived from a man aged 60 to 69 with COVID-19, enrolled during active disease. CDR3 coding DNA: TGTGCCAGCGGGGGACAGGAGACGAACACCGGGGAGCTGTTTTTT. Its protein is CASGGQETNTGELFF.